These T cell receptor beta chains were read from a single sample in a study of long-term antiretroviral therapy in people with HIV. This table comes from immunoSEQ multiplex PCR, and its TCRdb copy is limited to in-frame clones, with some not included. The sample has tens of thousands of clones, around 81% seen once. This specimen was unsorted PBMCs, taken 0.1 years before starting antiretroviral therapy. The receptors shown here come from a middle-aged man with HIV. Each CDR3 is given without its conserved first and last residue. Not all rows give a size; the values are once, few, many and, for expanded clones, a class.

V gene	J gene	clone size	CDR3 protein
TRBV6-6	TRBJ2-2	-	ASSRGGLNTGELF
TRBV2	TRBJ1-6	-	ASSESGPLYSPLH
TRBV4-2	TRBJ1-1	-	ASSQQGRMNTEAF
TRBV29-1	TRBJ2-5	once	SVEGDTQETQY
TRBV30	TRBJ2-1	once	AWSLGGSYNEQF
TRBV7-9	TRBJ1-2	medium-sized	ASSLYEYGYT
TRBV9	TRBJ2-2	-	ASSRQAAPGELF
TRBV5-1	TRBJ2-5	-	ASSLAQKGETQY
TRBV7-2	TRBJ2-5	-	ASSLQESIQY
TRBV11-3	TRBJ2-7	-	ASSLRGQGSYEQY
TRBV2	TRBJ2-3	-	AGFLDTQY
TRBV29-1	TRBJ1-5	-	SVGQGGNQPQH
TRBV28	TRBJ1-5	-	ASSRPPGLWGNQPQH
TRBV2	TRBJ2-3	-	ASVQGHGADTQY
TRBV29-1	TRBJ1-1	-	SVAQGTNTEAF
TRBV4-1	TRBJ2-3	-	ASSQEGLEVHTQY
TRBV7-2	TRBJ1-2	-	ASSLNAGTGGGYT
TRBV18	TRBJ2-5	-	ASSPGQETQY
TRBV14	TRBJ2-7	-	ASSHSGIYEQY
TRBV5-1	TRBJ2-5	-	ASSLFPTGEETQY
TRBV9	TRBJ2-7	medium-sized	ASSVSGRPYEQY
TRBV9	TRBJ2-3	-	ASSGRPIGDTQY
TRBV5-1	TRBJ2-7	-	ASSPGLDRSYEQY
TRBV5-1	TRBJ2-7	-	ASSRGAGNEQY
TRBV7-8	TRBJ1-3	-	ASSPLGGSGNTIY
TRBV13	TRBJ2-2	-	ASSYRGAGELF
TRBV29-1	TRBJ2-7	-	SVDGGGYEQY
TRBV7-9	TRBJ2-2	-	ASSSDWEGELF
TRBV27	TRBJ1-5	-	ASSLARYSNQPQH
TRBV5-1	TRBJ2-1	-	ASSPGGSLGNEQF
TRBV10-3	TRBJ2-7	-	AISDGQINEQY
TRBV28	TRBJ2-3	-	ASSPRGAPSTDTQY
TRBV5-1	TRBJ2-5	-	ASSLSSPIRETQY
TRBV7-2	TRBJ1-2	few	ASSRISTGGYYGYT
TRBV27	TRBJ2-7	once	ASSLSRLAGVYEQY
TRBV7-9	TRBJ2-1	-	ASSSPGTGNEQF
TRBV6-1	TRBJ1-4	-	ASIDGGEDEKLF
TRBV5-1	TRBJ2-5	-	ASRDLQGETQY
TRBV6-4	TRBJ2-2	few	ASSNRDGAGELF
TRBV29-1	TRBJ2-5	-	SVDGQGEETQY
TRBV19	TRBJ1-6	-	ASSMSGGVSPLH